One and the same sample provided the 22 T cell receptor beta chains below, sequenced in a study of Ad26.COV2.S vaccination and SARS-CoV-2 variants. Treatment here: around 19 received Ad26.COV2.S at low or high dose, single or two shots; a few received placebo; per-sample allocation not given. Repertoires come from day 63 after the first vaccine or placebo injection. Here immunoSEQ multiplex PCR was the method, and the copy in TCRdb shows in-frame clones only, minus some. The table records around 300,000 clones, 80% to 90% of them present only once. Sequences were derived from peripheral blood, sampled in a trial of Ad26.COV2.S vaccine versus placebo. The receptor source for this set is a person between 18 and 65 years old who received the Ad26.COV2.S COVID-19 vaccine or a placebo.

This chain joins TRBV5-7 and TRBJ2-7, with D maybe TRBD1 (6 bases). TRBV5-7 is an open reading frame whose function is uncertain. The CDR3 consists of 14 residues. V was trimmed by 4 bases and J by 0 bases, leaving 11 bases between them. As DNA, the CDR3 is TGTGCCAGCAGCCGCCGGGACAACTCCTACGAGCAGTACTTC. Its protein is CASSRRDNSYEQYF.

V is TRBV21-1 and J is TRBJ1-2. TRBV21-1 is termed a pseudogene. The CDR3 is 15 amino acids. The DNA of the CDR3 is TGTGCCAGCAGCAACCATGGGCCCTCCTCGGGCGGCTACACCTTC. It codes for CASSNHGPSSGGYTF.

The rearrangement joins TRBV4-3 to TRBJ1-1; D is undetermined. In germline, CDR1 is LGHNA, CDR2 YSLEER. Trimming removed 3 bases from V and 4 bases from J, with 15 bases in between. The CDR3 extends over 15 amino acids. The CDR3 region has the DNA TGCGCCAGCAGCCAGGCCGTGGGAGGACGCACTGAAGCTTTCTTT. Translation: CASSQAVGGRTEAFF.

The chain couples TRBV5-1 to TRBJ2-7; D uncertain. This CDR3 spans 16 amino acids. Trimming removed 3 bases at V and 5 bases at J, with 21 bases between. Germline CDR1 is SGHRS and CDR2 is YFSETQ. CDR3 loop: CASSSARRSSGHEQYF. The CDR3 region has the DNA TGCGCCAGCAGCTCAGCTCGACGATCTTCCGGCCACGAGCAGTACTTC.

There are a few counts of this clone. The chain uses TRBV24-1 and TRBJ1-2; perhaps TRBD1 as D (6 bases). The CDR3 covers 15 residues. Germline CDR1 and CDR2: KGHDR and SFDVKD. Trimming left V 4 bases short and J 4 bases short, with 15 bases between. The CDR3 DNA follows: TGTGCCACCAGTGAATCTAGGACAGATCGCTATGGCTACACCTTC. Amino acids: CATSESRTDRYGYTF.

The chain has TRBV5-4 and TRBJ2-5, with D possibly being TRBD1 (6 bases). The germline V gene has CDR1 SGHNT and CDR2 YYREEE (reference sequence). V lost 3 bases to trimming and J lost 2 bases, with 11 bases between them. The CDR3 covers 14 residues. CDR3 DNA sequence: TGTGCCAGCAGCTCCGGACAGAAACAAGAGACCCAGTACTTC. Translation gives CASSSGQKQETQYF.

The J gene is TRBJ2-7, the V gene TRBV6-2 or TRBV6-3; D remains ambiguous. CDR3 length equals 14 residues. Germline-derived CDR1 and CDR2 are MNHEY and SVGEGT. With 4 bases removed from V and 2 bases from J, the gap between germline ends came to 12 bases. The CDR3 nucleotides are TGTGCCAGCAGTTCCAGTCTTTCCCCCTACGAGCAGTACTTC. It encodes CASSSSLSPYEQYF.

This sequence joins TRBV7-2 and TRBJ2-7; D is tentatively TRBD1 or TRBD2 (5 bases each). This CDR3 has 15 amino acids. CDR1 and CDR2 (germline): SGHTA, FQGNSA. Trimming shortened V by 1 base and J by 2 bases, and 12 bases separated the two germline ends. In DNA, the CDR3 is TGTGCCAGCAGCTTAGGCCCCCGGGACCCCTACGAGCAGTACTTC. Protein: CASSLGPRDPYEQYF.

The chain joins TRBV4-1 to TRBJ1-3; D possibly corresponds to TRBD1 (6 bases). Germline CDR1 and CDR2: MGHRA and YSYEKL. CDR3 size: 14 residues. V was trimmed by 10 bases and J by 4 bases, leaving 17 bases between them. The CDR3 region is CATMDSLVGNTIYF. DNA for the CDR3: TGCGCCACCATGGACAGCCTCGTGGGAAACACCATATATTTT.

This chain uses TRBV7-9 with TRBJ1-1; no reliable D call. Trimming left V 4 bases short and J 5 bases short, with 11 bases between. The CDR3 contains 13 residues. Germline V CDR1 and CDR2: SEHNR, FQNEAQ (reference sequence). The CDR3 protein is CASSYGSGTEAFF. The CDR3 DNA is TGTGCCAGCAGCTACGGAAGTGGGACTGAAGCTTTCTTT.

The chain is built from TRBV28 and TRBJ1-2; D unresolved. There are 11 residues in the CDR3. With 7 bases removed from V and 4 bases from J, the gap between germline ends came to 7 bases. Germline CDR1 MDHEN, CDR2 SYDVKM. The CDR3 region has the DNA TGTGCCAGCATGAGTCCCTATGGCTACACCTTC. Amino acids: CASMSPYGYTF.

The chain uses TRBV28 and TRBJ2-3; D unresolved. V gave up 2 bases and J gave up 2 bases, with 14 bases separating them. The CDR3 has 16 amino acids. The V gene's germline CDR1 is MDHEN and CDR2 SYDVKM. The CDR3 region is CASSLKSGLYTDTQYF. CDR3 DNA: TGTGCCAGCAGTTTAAAGTCAGGCCTTTACACAGATACGCAGTATTTT.

V usage is TRBV10-3 and J usage is TRBJ2-4; 9 bases fit TRBD2. This CDR3 contains 14 residues. Looked up from germline, CDR1 is ENHRY and CDR2 is SYGVKD. After removal of 6 bases from V and 6 bases from J, the junction contained 6 bases not matched to a gene. The CDR3 sequence: CAIRPGLASNIQYF. CDR3 nucleotide sequence: TGTGCCATCAGGCCCGGACTAGCGTCAAACATTCAGTACTTC.

V usage is TRBV27 and J usage is TRBJ1-5, with TRBD1 identical over 7 bases. The CDR3 sequence is 16 residues long. The V gene's germline CDR1 is MNHEY and CDR2 SMNVEV (reference sequence). The J segment lost 4 bases and the V segment lost 7 bases, leaving 13 bases of the junction unmatched. CDR3 bases: TGTGCCAGCAATACAGGGGAAAGTGGGCCTAATCAGCCCCAGCATTTT. Translation: CASNTGESGPNQPQHF.

The rearrangement uses TRBV7-2 and TRBJ1-2; TRBD1 agrees at 10 bases. With V trimmed by 5 bases and J by 5 bases, 8 bases remained unmatched. The length of the CDR3 is 15 residues. CDR1 and CDR2 (germline): SGHTA, FQGNSA. CDR3 in DNA: TGTGCCAGCAGCGTACAACCGGGACAGGGGTATGGCTACACCTTC. It specifies CASSVQPGQGYGYTF.

This sequence joins TRBV3-1 (or the pseudogene TRBV3-2) and TRBJ2-7; 7 bases agree with TRBD1. Germline V lookup: CDR1 LGHDT, CDR2 YNNKEL (reference sequence). The CDR3 covers 15 residues. V shed 4 bases and J 3 bases; nucleotides not matched to a gene: 9. In DNA form, the CDR3 reads TGTGCCAGCAGCCTCATCCAGGGACAGTTCTACGAGCAGTACTTC. Amino acid sequence: CASSLIQGQFYEQYF.

This chain connects TRBV19 to TRBJ1-2; TRBD1 might be the D (6 bases). Germline V CDR1 and CDR2: LNHDA, SQIVND (reference sequence). V lost 3 bases and J lost 7, with 24 bases in between. The CDR3 is 17 residues long. CDR3 sequence: CASSITAGGAGVGGYTF. The CDR3 DNA sequence: TGTGCCAGTAGTATTACGGCCGGGGGGGCCGGGGTTGGTGGCTACACCTTC.

This clone occurred once. The gene calls are TRBV15 and TRBJ1-3, with 7 positions matching TRBD1. CDR3 length equals 16 residues. Germline V CDR1 and CDR2: LNHNV, YYDKDF (reference sequence). The J segment lost 3 bases and the V segment lost 0 bases, leaving 5 bases of the junction unmatched. The CDR3, as DNA: TGTGCCACCAGCAGAGATCCGAGACAGGGTGGAAACACCATATATTTT. This sequence encodes CATSRDPRQGGNTIYF.

V and J are TRBV2 and TRBJ2-3, with a tentative D call TRBD1 (6 bases). The CDR3 length is 12 residues. Trimming cost V 7 bases and J 1 base, with 6 bases left between them. The germline CDR1 and CDR2 sequences are SNHLY and FYNNEI. The CDR3 coding sequence is TGTGCCAGCAACAGGGGCACAGATACGCAGTATTTT. Protein sequence: CASNRGTDTQYF.

This sequence joins TRBV6-2 or TRBV6-3 and TRBJ2-1; D remains ambiguous. Trimming pared 3 bases from V and 5 bases from J, leaving 8 bases between. The CDR3 consists of 13 residues. Looked up from germline, CDR1 is MNHEY and CDR2 is SVGEGT. The CDR3 DNA sequence: TGTGCCAGCAGTTATCAACCTAACAATGAGCAGTTCTTC. It codes for CASSYQPNNEQFF.

This clone occurred once. The chain joins TRBV2 to TRBJ1-4; 8 bases are shared with TRBD1. V was pared by 6 bases and J by 7 bases, with 1 base of the junction left unmatched. From germline, CDR1 is SNHLY and CDR2 FYNNEI. The CDR3 consists of 12 residues. The CDR3 DNA is TGTGCCAGCAGGGGGACAGGTGAAAAACTGTTTTTT. Residues: CASRGTGEKLFF.

The chain couples TRBV5-6 to TRBJ2-1, with D possibly matching TRBD2 (5 bases). V gave up 6 bases and J gave up 3 bases, with 16 bases separating them. CDR1 SGHDT and CDR2 YYEEEE come from the germline V gene. The CDR3 runs to 15 residues. CDR3 in DNA: TGTGCCAGCACTCAGCGGAACTTGAACTACAATGAGCAGTTCTTC. It specifies CASTQRNLNYNEQFF.